This entry describes one T cell receptor (beta chain). Its antigen is unknown. The sample is drawn from a study of CD8+ T cells in alopecia areata. Findings of the study overall: Scalp sample sequencing also detects resident alphabeta T cells of normal skin.

Peripheral blood, together with lesional scalp punch biopsies, was collected from alopecia areata patients. The sequencing template was cDNA reverse transcribed from extracted RNA. Assay used: immunoSEQ multiplex PCR; TCRdb lists only in-frame clones, some missing. The repertoire holds about 200,000 clones, with 57% as singletons. Sequencing used CD4+ T cells sorted from blood, obtained at week 0. The clonotype originates from a human donor with alopecia areata.

CDR3 DNA: TGTGCCAGCAGCTCGCGCAGGGTCTTGTCAGAGACCCAGTACTTC. Amino acid sequence: CASSSRRVLSETQYF. The chain joins TRBV7-9 to TRBJ2-5; tentative D call: TRBD1 (5 bases). Germline V gives CDR1 SEHNR, CDR2 FQNEAQ (reference sequence). The CDR3 is made up of 15 amino acids. Trimming took off 4 bases at V and 4 bases at J, with 16 bases between the two ends.